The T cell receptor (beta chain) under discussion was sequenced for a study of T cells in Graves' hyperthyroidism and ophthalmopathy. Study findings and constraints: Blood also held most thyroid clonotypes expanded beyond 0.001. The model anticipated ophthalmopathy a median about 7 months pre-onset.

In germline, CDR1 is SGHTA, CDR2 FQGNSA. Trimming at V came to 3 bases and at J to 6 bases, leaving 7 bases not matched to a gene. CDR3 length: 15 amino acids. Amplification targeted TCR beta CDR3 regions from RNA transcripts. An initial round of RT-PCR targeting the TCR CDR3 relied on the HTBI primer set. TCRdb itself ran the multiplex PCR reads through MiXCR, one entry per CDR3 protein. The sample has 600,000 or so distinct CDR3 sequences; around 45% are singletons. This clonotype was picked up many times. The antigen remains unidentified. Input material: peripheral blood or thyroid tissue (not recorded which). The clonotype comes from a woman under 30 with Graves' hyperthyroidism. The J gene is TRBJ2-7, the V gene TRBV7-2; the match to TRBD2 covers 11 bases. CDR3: CASSFSGTSGREQYF. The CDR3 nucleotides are TGTGCCAGCAGCTTCTCAGGGACTAGCGGACGCGAGCAGTACTTC.